Following are 26 T cell receptor beta chains from one sample sequenced in a study of PD-L1 blockade in urothelial cancer. Produced via immunoSEQ multiplex PCR; TCRdb's table is partial and in-frame only. The sample yields some 53,000 clones, approximately 80% seen once. The source material was PBMCs, sampled around atezolizumab (anti-PD-L1) treatment. These receptors all stem from a man between 65 and 85 years old with urothelial cancer.

The chain employs TRBV28 and TRBJ2-1; 9 bases are a match to TRBD2. V dropped 7 bases and J dropped 4; count of bases not matched to a gene: 5. CDR1 is MDHEN, CDR2 SYDVKM, per germline. This CDR3 comprises 14 residues. The CDR3 nucleotides read TGTGCCAGCATTTTGACTAGCGGATACAATGAGCAGTTCTTC. Protein sequence: CASILTSGYNEQFF.

The gene calls are TRBV15 and TRBJ1-6, with a weak D call TRBD1 (6 bases). V was trimmed by 6 bases and J by 4 bases, leaving 13 bases between them. Germline lookup yields CDR1 LNHNV and CDR2 YYDKDF (reference sequence). The CDR3 has 15 amino acids. For the CDR3, the DNA is TGTGCCACCAGGGACGGACAGATTTATAATTCACCCCTCCACTTT. This encodes CATRDGQIYNSPLHF.

The genes are TRBV4-2 and TRBJ1-1; possible D gene TRBD1, 6 bases. Trimming left V 1 base short and J 1 base short, with 16 bases between. CDR1 LGHNA and CDR2 YNFKEQ come from the germline V gene. The length of the CDR3 is 17 residues. CDR3 residues: CASSQVYSLQGNTEAFF. The CDR3 coding sequence is TGTGCCAGCAGCCAAGTTTACTCCCTACAGGGGAACACTGAAGCTTTCTTT.

The chain has TRBV7-9 and TRBJ1-4; D is unclear. Trimming took 2 bases from V and 4 from J, leaving 11 bases between them. The CDR3 spans 15 residues. Germline CDR1 is SEHNR and CDR2 is FQNEAQ (reference sequence). CDR3 sequence: CASSLTAGSNEKLFF. The CDR3 nucleotides are TGTGCCAGCAGCTTAACGGCAGGCAGTAATGAAAAACTGTTTTTT.

The chain has TRBV28 and TRBJ1-1; weak D call: TRBD1 (6 bases). The CDR3 loop spans 13 amino acids. V gave up 7 bases and J gave up 0 bases, with 9 bases separating them. Germline V gene data show CDR1 as MDHEN and CDR2 as SYDVKM. Here the CDR3 DNA reads TGTGCCAGCACAGGACAGCTGAACACTGAAGCTTTCTTT. This gives the protein CASTGQLNTEAFF.

The chain's CDR3 is CASGQWGEGYTF. The DNA of the CDR3 is TGTGCCAGCGGACAATGGGGTGAGGGCTACACCTTC. This chain connects TRBV25-1 to TRBJ1-2; TRBD1 might be the D (5 bases). The germline gives CDR1 MGHDK, CDR2 SYGVNS. V lost 8 bases and J 8 bases, leaving 15 bases between the germline ends. The CDR3 is 12 residues long.

This rearrangement joins TRBV7-6 to TRBJ1-1; TRBD1 matches 7 bases. The CDR3 extends over 15 amino acids. Germline CDR1 SGHVS, CDR2 FNYEAQ. The V gene end was trimmed by 4 bases and the J gene end by 8 bases; junction bases not matched to a gene: 13. CDR3 in DNA: TGTGCCAGCAGCTCGAGACAGGGTCTCAGGGGGGAAGCTTTCTTT. Amino acids: CASSSRQGLRGEAFF.

V usage is TRBV7-9 and J usage is TRBJ1-1; weak D call: TRBD1 (6 bases). The length of the CDR3 is 15 residues. The V gene lost 1 base and the J gene lost 3 bases, with 12 bases spanning the gap. Germline-derived CDR1 and CDR2 are SEHNR and FQNEAQ (reference sequence). The CDR3 bases are TGTGCCAGCAGCTTAGTAGGGGGTCCGTACACTGAAGCTTTCTTT. Translation gives CASSLVGGPYTEAFF.

The chain couples TRBV4-3 to TRBJ2-2; 8 bases map to TRBD2. V was pared by 1 base and J by 4 bases, with 11 bases of the junction left unmatched. The germline gives CDR1 LGHNA, CDR2 YSLEER. The CDR3 spans 18 residues. The CDR3 nucleotides read TGCGCCAGCAGCCAAGTATTTTACGGGAGGGGCGGCACCGGGGAGCTGTTTTTT. Its protein is CASSQVFYGRGGTGELFF.

This clone was seen only once. V gene TRBV5-1 combines with J gene TRBJ2-7, with D possibly being TRBD2 (6 bases). Germline CDR1 SGHRS, CDR2 YFSETQ. The CDR3 is 14 amino acids. Deletions cut 3 bases from V and 6 bases from J, with 16 bases between. The CDR3 here is CASSSGLLGVEQYF. DNA of the CDR3: TGCGCCAGCAGCTCGGGACTTTTAGGAGTCGAGCAGTACTTC.

The V gene is TRBV11-1, the J gene TRBJ2-3; D is perhaps TRBD2 (5 bases). CDR1 is SGHAT, CDR2 FQDESV, per germline (reference sequence). Deletions cut 2 bases from V and 3 bases from J, with 15 bases between. The CDR3 extends over 16 amino acids. The CDR3 loop reads CASSLSGVGRTDTQYF. For the CDR3, the DNA is TGTGCCAGCAGCTTAAGCGGAGTGGGGAGAACAGATACGCAGTATTTT.

The chain links TRBV27 to TRBJ1-2, with D tentatively TRBD1 (6 bases). This CDR3 has 13 amino acids. Trimming left V 2 bases short and J 7 bases short, with 11 bases between. Germline V gene sequence: CDR1 MNHEY, CDR2 SMNVEV (reference sequence). The chain's CDR3 is CASSLKGTSGYTF. The CDR3, as DNA: TGTGCCAGCAGTTTAAAAGGGACAAGTGGCTACACCTTC.

This rearrangement joins TRBV15 to TRBJ2-7, with TRBD2 as a possible D gene (6 bases). Germline CDR1 LNHNV, CDR2 YYDKDF (reference sequence). The CDR3 is 19 residues long. With 3 bases removed from V and 1 base from J, the gap between germline ends came to 25 bases. The CDR3 DNA sequence: TGTGCCACCAGCAGCCGCCCAATTGCGGGACCACGGGGGTCCTACGAGCAGTACTTC. It is translated as CATSSRPIAGPRGSYEQYF.

The rearrangement links TRBV7-2 to TRBJ2-1; D possibly corresponds to TRBD1 (6 bases). Germline loops: CDR1 SGHTA, CDR2 FQGNSA. V lost 3 bases and J 13 bases, leaving 19 bases between the germline ends. This CDR3 region has 14 residues. DNA of the CDR3: TGTGCCAGCAGCTTTAGGTCCGAGGGGGATCGACAGTTCTTC. This sequence encodes CASSFRSEGDRQFF.

A word on this clone: A read error may account for a junction end that differs from germline. The chain couples TRBV6-5 to TRBJ2-7; no clear D. The CDR3 is 13 residues long. Germline CDR1 and CDR2: MNHEY and SVGAGI. The CDR3 sequence: CAGSYLSSYEQYF. DNA for the CDR3: TGTGCCGGCAGTTACCTCAGCTCCTACGAGCAGTACTTC.

This clone was recorded a few times. The chain is built from TRBV6-5 and TRBJ1-2; 9 positions match TRBD1. Germline lookup yields CDR1 MNHEY and CDR2 SVGAGI. V lost 8 bases and J lost 4; bases outside the gene matches: 8. The CDR3 consists of 14 residues. The CDR3 here is CASGGQGNSYGYTF. The CDR3, as DNA: TGTGCCAGCGGGGGACAGGGCAATAGCTATGGCTACACCTTC.

V gene TRBV7-2 combines with J gene TRBJ1-2, with a possible D match to TRBD1 (5 bases). CDR3 length: 18 residues. V lost 1 base, J lost 4 bases, and 22 bases lay in between. Germline CDR1 SGHTA, CDR2 FQGNSA. In nucleotides, the CDR3 is TGTGCCAGCAGCTTAGATAGTGGCCGACAGAAGCTATTCTATGGCTACACCTTC. Its protein product is CASSLDSGRQKLFYGYTF.

The chain combines TRBV7-2 with TRBJ2-7; 7 bases are shared with TRBD2. With V trimmed by 5 bases and J by 2 bases, 9 bases remained unmatched. The CDR3 consists of 15 residues. The germline V gene has CDR1 SGHTA and CDR2 FQGNSA. The CDR3 here is CASSLSSGVTYEQYF. In DNA, the CDR3 is TGTGCCAGCAGCCTATCGAGCGGGGTAACCTACGAGCAGTACTTC.

This clone was detected once. The genes are TRBV6-1 and TRBJ2-2; 8 bases line up with TRBD2. The CDR3 contains 14 residues. J lost 6 bases, V lost 6 bases, and 6 bases had no gene match. Per the germline V gene, CDR1 is MNHNS and CDR2 is SASEGT. The DNA for the CDR3 is TGTGCCAGCAGCCGAACGGGGGGGGCCGGGGAGCTGTTTTTT. Amino acid sequence: CASSRTGGAGELFF.

V usage is TRBV19 and J usage is TRBJ2-7, with D possibly TRBD1 on 5 matching bases. V was cut by 6 bases and J by 4 bases, with 16 bases left in between. CDR3 length: 14 residues. CDR1 and CDR2 from the germline V gene are LNHDA and SQIVND (reference sequence). CDR3 coding DNA: TGTGCCAGTAGCAGGGCACCCTTTTCTTACGAGCAGTACTTC. It is translated as CASSRAPFSYEQYF. Full variable domain (rest looked up from reference TRBV19 and TRBJ2-7): DGGITQSPKYLFRKEGQNVTLSCEQNLNHDAMYWYRQDPGQGLRLIYYSQIVNDFQKGDIAEGYSVSREKKESFPLTVTSAQKNPTAFYLCASSRAPFSYEQYFGPGTRLTVT.

The chain uses TRBV5-6 and TRBJ1-1; 8 bases match TRBD1. Germline lookup yields CDR1 SGHDT and CDR2 YYEEEE. The CDR3 is 15 amino acids. The J segment lost 6 bases and the V segment lost 0 bases, leaving 7 bases of the junction unmatched. CDR3 DNA sequence: TGTGCCAGCAGCTTGGGGCCCAGGGGGCTGGCTGAAGCTTTCTTT. As protein: CASSLGPRGLAEAFF.

J is TRBJ1-2 and V is TRBV29-1; D perhaps matches TRBD1 (6 bases). CDR1 and CDR2 (germline): SQVTM, ANQGSEA. CDR3 length equals 15 residues. V was trimmed by 7 bases and J by 8 bases, leaving 26 bases between them. This CDR3 reads CSGRTGNDVWGGYTF. The DNA of the CDR3 is TGCAGCGGGCGAACAGGGAACGACGTCTGGGGGGGCTACACCTTC.

The chain joins TRBV30 to TRBJ2-1, with TRBD1 matching 7 bases. The CDR3 is 13 residues long. With V trimmed by 3 bases and J by 8 bases, 7 bases remained unmatched. Germline CDR1 reads GTSNPN; CDR2 reads SVGIG (reference sequence). CDR3 region: CAWRAGGMDEQFF. The CDR3 bases are TGTGCCTGGAGGGCAGGGGGAATGGATGAGCAGTTCTTC.

Remarks on this clone: An end of the junction does not agree with germline; a read error may underlie this. V usage is TRBV5-4 and J usage is TRBJ1-2; TRBD1 aligns across 9 bases. There are 13 residues in the CDR3. Per germline, CDR1 SGHNT and CDR2 YYREEE (reference sequence). CDR3 coding DNA: TGTGCCAGCAGTTTGGACAGGGGCTATGGCTACACCTTC. It is translated as CASSLDRGYGYTF.

The rearrangement uses TRBV28 and TRBJ1-5; 7 nucleotides match TRBD1. V was clipped by 6 bases and J by 0 bases; unmatched bases: 5. Germline V gene lookup returns CDR1 MDHEN and CDR2 SYDVKM. The CDR3 is 15 amino acids. The CDR3 bases are TGTGCCAGCAGGCGACAGGGAGTTAGCAATCAGCCCCAGCATTTT. Its protein product is CASRRQGVSNQPQHF.

This CDR3 reads CASSLALATGELFF. In nucleotides, the CDR3 is TGCGCCAGCAGCTTGGCTTTGGCTACCGGGGAGCTGTTTTTT. The rearrangement uses TRBV5-1 and TRBJ2-2, with D uncertain. V shed 0 bases and J shed 5 bases, with 8 bases lying between them. CDR3 length: 14 residues. From germline, CDR1 is SGHRS and CDR2 YFSETQ.